This T cell receptor beta chain was sequenced for a study of cytomegalovirus exposure and HLA in healthy donors. General observations from the study: With high specificity and sensitivity, the classifier reportedly diagnosed cytomegalovirus status. Cytomegalovirus-associated status was assigned to approximately 160 TCR beta chains. In vitro assays verified that three CMV-associated chains recognized CMV antigens specifically. That first-cohort TCR clusters tended to co-occur in the roughly 130 validation repertoires was found in a later analysis.

A word on this clone: Antigen: not known.

The CDR3 totals 16 residues. Trimming took off 0 bases at V and 3 bases at J, with 14 bases between the two ends. Per the germline V gene, CDR1 is SGHRS and CDR2 is YFSETQ. The data were produced by immunoSEQ multiplex PCR, yet TCRdb's version contains in-frame clones alone and is incomplete. The sample lists approximately 160,000 clones, roughly 90% occurring once. The source material was PBMCs. V gene TRBV5-1 combines with J gene TRBJ2-3, with no clear D. The sequence was collected from a man aged 18 to 29 in good health and CMV-seropositive. In DNA form, the CDR3 reads TGCGCCAGCAGCTTGGGAGTGGCGTTGGAGACAGATACGCAGTATTTT. Encoded protein: CASSLGVALETDTQYF. The full variable domain, completed using reference TRBV5-1 and TRBJ2-3, is KAGVTQTPRYLIKTRGQQVTLSCSPISGHRSVSWYQQTPGQGLQFLFEYFSETQRNKGNFPGRFSGRQFSNSRSEMNVSTLELGDSALYLCASSLGVALETDTQYFGPGTRLTVL.